This T cell receptor (beta chain) originates from a study of T cell responses to AZD1222 COVID-19 vaccine. Sequencing was performed with immunoSEQ multiplex PCR; in TCRdb, only in-frame clones are kept and a portion is missing. Among around 66,000 clones, more than 75% were seen once, and the ten largest hold approximately 4.8%. Germline V lookup: CDR1 SGHTA, CDR2 FQGTGA. This CDR3 contains 16 residues. Unmatched junction bases numbered 5, after V lost 0 bases and J lost 6 bases. The chain joins TRBV7-3 to TRBJ2-2; 9 bases agree with TRBD1. Sequenced material: peripheral blood, taken 28 days after the second dose of the MenACWY control vaccine. This clonotype was sampled from an adult who received the MenACWY meningococcal vaccine as a control. The CDR3 sequence: CASSLTPGQGAGELFF. The CDR3 nucleotides are TGTGCCAGCAGCTTAACACCGGGACAGGGTGCCGGGGAGCTGTTTTTT. The whole variable domain, remainder taken from reference TRBV7-3 and TRBJ2-2, is GAGVSQTPSNKVTEKGKYVELRCDPISGHTALYWYRQSLGQGPEFLIYFQGTGAADDSGLPNDRFFAVRPEGSVSTLKIQRTERGDSAVYLCASSLTPGQGAGELFFGEGSRLTVL.